This T cell receptor beta chain was recorded in a study of cytomegalovirus exposure and HLA in healthy donors. Study results and limitations: Reportedly, diagnosis of cytomegalovirus status by the classifier showed high specificity and sensitivity. Owing to their indistinguishability, certain V segments, notably TRBV6-2 and TRBV6-3, were excluded. Researchers counted 164 TCR beta chains as cytomegalovirus-associated.

The PCR had 60 Vbeta and 13 Jbeta primers. The assay was immunoSEQ multiplex PCR, and TCRdb's table has in-frame clones only and misses some. The sample yields about 160,000 clones, about two thirds seen once. Details on this clone: Its cognate antigen is unknown.

This CDR3 has 16 residues. The junction had 10 bases not matched to a gene; V was cut back by 3 bases and J by 7 bases. Germline loops: CDR1 SGDLS, CDR2 YYNGEE. Material: PBMCs. This clonotype was sampled from a woman aged 25 to 39 in good health and CMV-seronegative. The J gene is TRBJ2-1, the V gene TRBV9; 10 bases align to TRBD2. This CDR3 reads CASSAQLAGAENEQFF. The CDR3, as DNA: TGTGCCAGCAGCGCCCAGCTAGCGGGAGCGGAGAATGAGCAGTTCTTC.